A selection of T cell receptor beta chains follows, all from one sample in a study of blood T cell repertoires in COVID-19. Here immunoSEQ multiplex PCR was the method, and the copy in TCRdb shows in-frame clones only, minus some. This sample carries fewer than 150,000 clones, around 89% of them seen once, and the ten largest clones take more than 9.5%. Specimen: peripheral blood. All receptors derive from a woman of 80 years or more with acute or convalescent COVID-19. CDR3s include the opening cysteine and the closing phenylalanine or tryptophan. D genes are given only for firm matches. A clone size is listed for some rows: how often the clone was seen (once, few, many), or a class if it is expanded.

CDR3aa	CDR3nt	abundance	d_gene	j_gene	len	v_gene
CASSLKLDTEAFF	TGCGCCAGCAGCTTGAAACTTGACACTGAAGCTTTCTTT	few	.	TRBJ1-1	13	TRBV5-1
CASRPRQENTEAFF	TGCGCCAGCAGGCCAAGACAGGAGAACACTGAAGCTTTCTTT	.	.	TRBJ1-1	14	TRBV5-1
CASNSGGTTDTQYF	TGCGCCAGCAACTCAGGGGGGACGACAGATACGCAGTATTTT	once	.	TRBJ2-3	14	TRBV5-1
CALQSQANTEAFF	TGTGCCCTCCAAAGCCAGGCGAACACTGAAGCTTTCTTT	.	.	TRBJ1-1	13	TRBV10-3
CASSPQGQGPQPQHF	TGTGCCAGCAGTCCACAGGGACAGGGGCCTCAGCCCCAGCATTTT	few	TRBD1	TRBJ1-5	15	TRBV6-2/TRBV6-3
CASSRLRGQYNTEAFF	TGTGCCAGCTCACGACTCAGGGGGCAATATAACACTGAAGCTTTCTTT	few	TRBD1	TRBJ1-1	16	TRBV18
CASSNRPYNSPLHF	TGCGCCAGCTCTAACAGGCCCTATAATTCACCCCTCCACTTT	.	.	TRBJ1-6	14	TRBV4-3
CASTRTRPGELFF	TGTGCCAGCACAAGGACTCGACCCGGGGAGCTGTTTTTT	.	.	TRBJ2-2	13	TRBV11-2
CASSESTGGYEQYF	TGTGCCAGCAGCGAATCGACAGGGGGCTACGAGCAGTACTTC	.	TRBD1	TRBJ2-7	14	TRBV7-6
CASSLQRGTSTDTQYF	TGCGCCAGCAGCTTGCAGCGGGGGACTAGCACAGATACGCAGTATTTT	.	TRBD2	TRBJ2-3	16	TRBV5-1
CASSEDRGSVNYGYTF	TGTGCCAGCAGTGAGGACAGGGGGTCGGTTAACTATGGCTACACCTTC	.	TRBD1	TRBJ1-2	16	TRBV2
CASSVAAGYSYEQYF	TGTGCCAGCAGCGTAGCGGCAGGGTATAGCTACGAGCAGTACTTC	.	.	TRBJ2-7	15	TRBV9
CASRIDIYNEQFF	TGTGCCAGCAGGATAGACATCTACAATGAGCAGTTCTTC	.	.	TRBJ2-1	13	TRBV6-5
CASSLAQSNYGYTF	TGCGCCAGCAGCTTGGCACAGAGTAACTATGGCTACACCTTC	.	.	TRBJ1-2	14	TRBV5-1
CASSPDRWNTEAFF	TGTGCCAGCAGCCCGGACAGGTGGAACACTGAAGCTTTCTTT	.	TRBD1	TRBJ1-1	14	TRBV11-1
CASSLDRMNTEAFF	TGTGCCAGCAGCTTAGACAGGATGAACACTGAAGCTTTCTTT	.	.	TRBJ1-1	14	TRBV7-3
CASSPGGWNSPLHF	TGTGCCAGCAGCCCTGGGGGGTGGAATTCACCCCTCCACTTT	.	.	TRBJ1-6	14	TRBV3-1/TRBV3-2
CASSESRAAGNTIYF	TGCGCCAGCAGTGAAAGCAGGGCGGCTGGAAACACCATATATTTT	.	.	TRBJ1-3	15	TRBV10-1
CSVAGNTEAFF	TGCAGTGTCGCAGGGAACACTGAAGCTTTCTTT	.	.	TRBJ1-1	11	TRBV20-1
CASSSGTAKTIGDEQYF	TGTGCCAGCAGTTCCGGGACAGCTAAGACCATCGGGGACGAGCAGTACTTC	.	TRBD1	TRBJ2-7	17	TRBV5-8
CASSMGGLRSNQPQHF	TGTGCCAGTAGTATGGGAGGGCTACGTAGCAATCAGCCCCAGCATTTT	.	.	TRBJ1-5	16	TRBV19
CASSPDRNLGEAFF	TGTGCCAGCAGCCCGGACAGGAATCTAGGTGAAGCTTTCTTT	many	TRBD1	TRBJ1-1	14	TRBV5-4
CASSLGQANLNTEAFF	TGCGCCAGCAGCCTGGGACAGGCTAACCTGAACACTGAAGCTTTCTTT	.	TRBD1	TRBJ1-1	16	TRBV5-1
CASSPFSGKNEEQFF	TGTGCCAGCTCACCCTTCTCCGGGAAAAACGAAGAGCAGTTCTTC	.	.	TRBJ2-1	15	TRBV18
CASSLDGQEGTEAFF	TGCGCCAGCAGCTTGGATGGACAGGAGGGGACTGAAGCTTTCTTT	.	TRBD1	TRBJ1-1	15	TRBV5-1
CASSVDWTGPTEAFF	TGTGCCAGCAGCGTAGATTGGACAGGGCCCACTGAAGCTTTCTTT	.	TRBD1	TRBJ1-1	15	TRBV9
CAISEGQGAPPYGYTF	TGTGCCATCAGTGAGGGACAGGGGGCCCCACCTTATGGCTACACCTTC	.	TRBD1	TRBJ1-2	16	TRBV10-3
CASSAPGTGYTEAFF	TGTGCCAGCAGCGCACCCGGGACAGGGTACACTGAAGCTTTCTTT	.	TRBD1	TRBJ1-1	15	TRBV9
CASRETRSGNQPQHF	TGTGCCAGCAGGGAAACCCGGTCGGGGAATCAGCCCCAGCATTTT	.	.	TRBJ1-5	15	TRBV2
CASSGQGGGRETQYF	TGTGCCAGCAGCGGGCAGGGAGGGGGTCGAGAGACCCAGTACTTC	.	.	TRBJ2-5	15	TRBV5-4
CASSIGTRGYTF	TGTGCCAGTAGTATAGGGACAAGGGGCTACACCTTC	.	.	TRBJ1-2	12	TRBV19
CASSINRGTEAFF	TGTGCCAGTAGTATAAACAGGGGTACTGAAGCTTTCTTT	.	TRBD1	TRBJ1-1	13	TRBV19
CASSLASIAPGNTEAFF	TGCGCCAGCAGCTTGGCATCTATTGCACCGGGGAACACTGAAGCTTTCTTT	.	.	TRBJ1-1	17	TRBV5-1
CASSIQRSYGYTF	TGTGCCAGTAGTATACAGCGAAGCTATGGCTACACCTTC	.	.	TRBJ1-2	13	TRBV19
CASSPDTGAGYGYTF	TGTGCCAGCAGCCCCGATACAGGGGCGGGGTATGGCTACACCTTC	.	TRBD1	TRBJ1-2	15	TRBV7-8
CASSLVGAGEKLFF	TGCGCCAGCAGCTTGGTGGGGGCCGGTGAAAAACTGTTTTTT	.	.	TRBJ1-4	14	TRBV5-1
CASSSKGQAYNEQFF	TGTGCCAGCAGTTCGAAAGGACAGGCCTACAATGAGCAGTTCTTC	.	TRBD1	TRBJ2-1	15	TRBV6-5
CASSLVPAGEQYF	TGTGCCAGCAGCTTAGTCCCGGCAGGCGAGCAGTACTTC	.	.	TRBJ2-7	13	TRBV7-2
CASSPATNEKLFF	TGTGCCAGCTCCCCTGCAACTAATGAAAAACTGTTTTTT	.	.	TRBJ1-4	13	TRBV18
CASSLGQGVNYGYTF	TGCGCCAGCAGCTTGGGACAGGGGGTTAACTATGGCTACACCTTC	.	TRBD1	TRBJ1-2	15	TRBV5-1
CASSSGLLAYNEQFF	TGTGCCAGCAGCTCGGGACTACTCGCCTACAATGAGCAGTTCTTC	once	TRBD2	TRBJ2-1	15	TRBV7-2
CASSRGTGGDQPQHF	TGTGCCAGCAGCAGGGGGACAGGGGGTGATCAGCCCCAGCATTTT	.	TRBD1	TRBJ1-5	15	TRBV3-1/TRBV3-2
CASSPTGEPYEQYF	TGTGCCAGCTCACCTACAGGAGAGCCCTACGAGCAGTACTTC	.	.	TRBJ2-7	14	TRBV18
CASSLGAVPTDTQYF	TGCGCCAGCAGCTTGGGAGCGGTTCCTACAGATACGCAGTATTTT	.	.	TRBJ2-3	15	TRBV5-1
CASSEHRLSSGNTIYF	TGTGCCAGCAGTGAACACAGACTAAGCTCTGGAAACACCATATATTTT	.	.	TRBJ1-3	16	TRBV6-1
CASSFDRAQETQYF	TGTGCCAGCAGTTTCGACAGGGCGCAAGAGACCCAGTACTTC	.	TRBD1	TRBJ2-5	14	TRBV6-5
CASSLIPGVNQPQHF	TGTGCCAGCAGCTTAATCCCGGGGGTGAATCAGCCCCAGCATTTT	.	.	TRBJ1-5	15	TRBV7-2
CASSYNRGVLLYTF	TGTGCCAGCAGTTACAACAGGGGGGTTCTTCTCTACACCTTC	few	TRBD1	TRBJ1-2	14	TRBV6-5
CASSPVQSTDTQYF	TGTGCCAGCTCACCAGTTCAAAGCACAGATACGCAGTATTTT	.	.	TRBJ2-3	14	TRBV18
CASSDGDTEAFF	TGTGCCAGCAGCGACGGGGACACTGAAGCTTTCTTT	once	.	TRBJ1-1	12	TRBV2
CASSAGGVSYTEAFF	TGTGCCAGCAGCGCCGGGGGAGTTTCCTACACTGAAGCTTTCTTT	.	.	TRBJ1-1	15	TRBV2